Each of the 3 T cell receptor beta chains below was sequenced from the same sample in a study of blood T cell repertoires in COVID-19. TCRdb's copy holds only in-frame clones and misses some; the assay was immunoSEQ multiplex PCR. The repertoire includes a few hundred thousand clones, about 85% of them detected once, and 3% to 4% sits in the top ten. The sample comprised peripheral blood. The origin of the receptors is a woman between 18 and 30 years old with acute or convalescent COVID-19.

The V and J genes are TRBV5-1 and TRBJ2-1, with TRBD2 identical over 8 bases. CDR1 is SGHRS and CDR2 is YFSETQ in the germline V gene. Trimming cost V 0 bases and J 3 bases; bases outside gene matches: 5. The CDR3 is made up of 16 amino acids. The CDR3 protein is CASSLVSGTSYNEQFF. In DNA, the CDR3 is TGCGCCAGCAGCTTGGTTAGCGGGACCAGCTACAATGAGCAGTTCTTC.

This chain joins TRBV19 and TRBJ1-1, with 8 bases fitting TRBD1. The trim removed 6 bases at V and 2 bases at J, leaving 8 bases unmatched. Germline CDR1 reads LNHDA; CDR2 reads SQIVND (reference sequence). This CDR3 is 15 amino acids long. The CDR3 DNA reads as TGTGCCAGTAGGGGGACAGGAACTTATAACACTGAAGCTTTCTTT. It codes for CASRGTGTYNTEAFF. The whole variable domain, filled in from reference TRBV19 and TRBJ1-1, reads DGGITQSPKYLFRKEGQNVTLSCEQNLNHDAMYWYRQDPGQGLRLIYYSQIVNDFQKGDIAEGYSVSREKKESFPLTVTSAQKNPTAFYLCASRGTGTYNTEAFFGQGTRLTVV.

This clone was detected once. The chain couples TRBV7-6 to TRBJ1-6; D uncertain. Per germline, CDR1 SGHVS and CDR2 FNYEAQ. The CDR3 sequence is 15 residues long. Deletions cut 3 bases from V and 0 bases from J, with 6 bases between. CDR3 sequence (DNA): TGTGCCAGCAGCTTCGCGAGCTCCTATAATTCACCCCTCCACTTT. Protein sequence: CASSFASSYNSPLHF.